Shown below are 28 T cell receptor beta chains from a single sample sequenced in a study of PD-1 blockade in classical Hodgkin lymphoma. All the patients suffered relapse after autologous stem cell transplantation, and brentuximab vedotin exposure differed. Researchers report purifying CD4+ T cells from thawed PBMCs by magnetic negative selection. The assay was immunoSEQ multiplex PCR, and TCRdb's table has in-frame clones only and misses some. This sample carries 30,000 to 35,000 clones, approximately 90% of them seen once, and the ten largest clones take about 0.24%. Source: CD4+ T cells from blood, taken at baseline. Source of these receptors: a human donor with classical Hodgkin lymphoma.

Here the CDR3 DNA reads TGCAGCGTTGGTCGGCAGACCCAAGAGACCCAGTACTTC. This sequence encodes CSVGRQTQETQYF. The rearrangement links TRBV29-1 to TRBJ2-5; D call uncertain. V was cut by 4 bases and J by 1 base, with 10 bases left in between. CDR3 length equals 13 residues. Germline V gene sequence: CDR1 SQVTM, CDR2 ANQGSEA.

This chain connects TRBV9 to TRBJ1-3, with 10 bases that match TRBD1. The CDR3 runs 16 residues. Germline loops: CDR1 SGDLS, CDR2 YYNGEE. V lost 4 bases, J lost 3 bases, and 7 bases stayed unmatched. The CDR3 sequence: CASSPLTGGGGNTIYF. CDR3 sequence (DNA): TGTGCCAGCAGCCCGTTGACAGGGGGCGGTGGAAACACCATATATTTT.

This chain links TRBV6-6 with TRBJ2-7, with D perhaps matching TRBD2 (6 bases). Deletions cut 6 bases from V and 3 bases from J, with 12 bases between. Germline V gene sequence: CDR1 MNHNY, CDR2 SVGAGI (reference sequence). The CDR3 is made up of 13 amino acids. The CDR3 loop is CASRWTNLYEQYF. The CDR3 region has the DNA TGTGCCAGCAGGTGGACTAATCTCTACGAGCAGTACTTC.

The rearrangement uses TRBV19 and TRBJ1-2; 7 nucleotides align to TRBD1. The V and J ends lost 4 bases and 13 bases, in that order; junction bases with no gene match: 9. The germline CDR1 and CDR2 sequences are LNHDA and SQIVND (reference sequence). This CDR3 region has 12 residues. The chain's CDR3 is CASSKEDRTVTF. The CDR3 region has the DNA TGTGCCAGTAGTAAGGAGGACAGGACCGTCACCTTC.

The chain joins TRBV5-1 to TRBJ1-5; 7 nucleotides match TRBD1. CDR3 length: 14 residues. Germline V gene lookup returns CDR1 SGHRS and CDR2 YFSETQ. Unmatched junction bases numbered 0, after V lost 2 bases and J lost 1 base. CDR3 in amino acids: CASSLQGSNQPQHF. CDR3 nucleotide sequence: TGCGCCAGCAGCTTACAGGGGAGCAATCAGCCCCAGCATTTT.

This chain connects TRBV27 to TRBJ1-4; D is uncertain. The germline V gene encodes CDR1 MNHEY and CDR2 SMNVEV (reference sequence). The CDR3 is 14 amino acids. The V end lost 6 bases, the J end lost 7 bases, and 15 bases lay between the germline ends. CDR3 loop: CASRYKGHGEKLFF. The CDR3 region has the DNA TGTGCCAGCAGATATAAGGGCCACGGTGAAAAACTGTTTTTT.

This chain links TRBV30 with TRBJ2-1; D may be TRBD1 (5 bases). The CDR3 spans 16 residues. V gave up 0 bases and J gave up 0 bases, with 12 bases separating them. Germline V gene sequence: CDR1 GTSNPN, CDR2 SVGIG (reference sequence). DNA of the CDR3: TGTGCCTGGAGTGTAGGCCGGACAATCTCCTACAATGAGCAGTTCTTC. This sequence encodes CAWSVGRTISYNEQFF.

This rearrangement joins TRBV6-5 to TRBJ2-7; D possibly matches TRBD1 or TRBD2 (5 bases each). The CDR3 has 16 amino acids. Trimming removed 2 bases from V and 3 bases from J, with 17 bases in between. Germline CDR1 and CDR2: MNHEY and SVGAGI. The CDR3 nucleotides are TGTGCCAGCAGTTACACCCCAACGGGACGGAGCTACGAGCAGTACTTC. Translated: CASSYTPTGRSYEQYF.

The V and J genes are TRBV28 and TRBJ2-7, with 7 bases fitting TRBD1. Germline-derived CDR1 and CDR2 are MDHEN and SYDVKM. Losses at the gene ends were 3 bases for V and 3 bases for J; bases not matched to a gene: 5. This CDR3 spans 14 amino acids. CDR3 nucleotide sequence: TGTGCCAGCAGTTTCCGGGACAGCTACTACGAGCAGTACTTC. Its protein product is CASSFRDSYYEQYF.

The chain is built from TRBV7-2 and TRBJ2-2; D tentatively reads TRBD1 or TRBD2 (5 bases each). The germline V and J ends were trimmed by 1 base and 4 bases, with 7 bases remaining between them. Germline CDR1 is SGHTA and CDR2 is FQGNSA. The CDR3 runs 14 residues. In DNA form, the CDR3 reads TGTGCCAGCAGCTTAGTTGGGGGCACCGGGGAGCTGTTTTTT. This translates into CASSLVGGTGELFF.

V is TRBV9 and J is TRBJ2-7, with D possibly TRBD1 on 6 matching bases. CDR1 and CDR2 from the germline V gene are SGDLS and YYNGEE. V lost 0 bases and J 7 bases, leaving 14 bases between the germline ends. This CDR3 region has 14 residues. The CDR3 DNA is TGTGCCAGCAGCGTAGGAACTGGGGACACAGAGCAGTACTTC. Translating it yields CASSVGTGDTEQYF.

This rearrangement joins TRBV11-2 to TRBJ2-7, with TRBD1 matching over 10 bases. The V gene end was trimmed by 3 bases and the J gene end by 6 bases; junction bases not matched to a gene: 8. The CDR3 is 15 residues long. Per germline, CDR1 SGHAT and CDR2 FQNNGV. Written as DNA, the CDR3 is TGTGCCAGCAGCTTCCGGGACAGGGGCCCACGCGAGCAGTACTTC. This gives the protein CASSFRDRGPREQYF.

This clone was observed once. The rearrangement joins TRBV7-9 to TRBJ2-2, with 11 positions matching TRBD2. Germline V gene lookup returns CDR1 SEHNR and CDR2 FQNEAQ (reference sequence). The CDR3 runs 17 residues. The V segment lost 1 base and the J segment 3 bases; nucleotides outside the gene matches: 4. CDR3 sequence reads: CASSLVAGGPHTGELFF. The DNA of the CDR3 is TGTGCCAGCAGCTTAGTAGCGGGAGGGCCCCACACCGGGGAGCTGTTTTTT.

The chain is built from TRBV6-6 and TRBJ1-2; 8 positions agree with TRBD1. The germline CDR1 and CDR2 sequences are MNHNY and SVGAGI (reference sequence). Trimming cost V 6 bases and J 4 bases; bases outside gene matches: 4. There are 13 residues in the CDR3. The CDR3 coding sequence is TGTGCCAGCAGCATGACAGGGGCCTATGGCTACACCTTC. It codes for CASSMTGAYGYTF.

CDR3 protein: CASQRGQGVYEQYF. Written as DNA, the CDR3 is TGTGCCAGCCAGAGGGGACAGGGTGTCTACGAGCAGTACTTC. The chain links TRBV6-1 to TRBJ2-7; 9 bases line up with TRBD1. J gave up 3 bases and V 8 bases, and 8 bases lay outside the gene matches. Germline V CDR1 and CDR2: MNHNS, SASEGT. This CDR3 is 14 amino acids long.

This chain joins TRBV7-9 and TRBJ2-2, with 9 bases lining up with TRBD1. The CDR3 length is 15 residues. CDR1 is SEHNR, CDR2 FQNEAQ, per germline (reference sequence). With V trimmed by 3 bases and J by 4 bases, 3 bases remained unmatched. The CDR3 reads CASSFPGQGTGELFF. CDR3 coding DNA: TGTGCCAGCAGCTTTCCGGGACAGGGCACCGGGGAGCTGTTTTTT.

V usage is TRBV5-1 and J usage is TRBJ2-5, with D perhaps assigned TRBD1 or TRBD2 (5 bases each). From germline, CDR1 is SGHRS and CDR2 YFSETQ. The CDR3 sequence is 15 residues long. The V end lost 5 bases, the J end lost 1 base, and 15 bases lay between the germline ends. The CDR3 is CASRSGTDIQETQYF. The CDR3 DNA reads TGCGCCAGCAGGTCCGGGACGGACATCCAAGAGACCCAGTACTTC.

This clone appeared a single time. The rearrangement joins TRBV9 to TRBJ1-1; D not certain. The CDR3 is 17 residues long. Germline-derived CDR1 and CDR2 are SGDLS and YYNGEE. The germline V and J ends were trimmed by 0 bases and 0 bases, with 15 bases remaining between them. The CDR3 DNA sequence: TGTGCCAGCAGCGTAGCCTCGGGAATGGACGTGAACACTGAAGCTTTCTTT. As protein: CASSVASGMDVNTEAFF.

The gene calls are TRBV7-2 and TRBJ2-5; D not resolved. This CDR3 contains 13 residues. Trimming took off 1 base at V and 4 bases at J, with 7 bases between the two ends. CDR1 SGHTA and CDR2 FQGNSA come from the germline V gene. The CDR3 DNA follows: TGTGCCAGCAGCTTAGTGAGATTAGAGACCCAGTACTTC. Its protein is CASSLVRLETQYF.

The gene calls are TRBV7-9 and TRBJ1-5; unclear D gene. The germline CDR1 and CDR2 sequences are SEHNR and FQNEAQ (reference sequence). With 0 bases removed from V and 4 bases from J, the gap between germline ends came to 7 bases. The CDR3 length is 14 residues. In DNA, the CDR3 is TGTGCCAGCAGCTTAGCGGTAGGGAATCAGCCCCAGCATTTT. Protein: CASSLAVGNQPQHF.

This chain joins TRBV28 and TRBJ1-1; the D is unclear. V gave up 2 bases and J gave up 3 bases, with 10 bases separating them. The V gene's germline CDR1 is MDHEN and CDR2 SYDVKM. The CDR3 runs 14 residues. The CDR3 is CASSLVGYDTEAFF. In nucleotides, the CDR3 is TGTGCCAGCAGTTTAGTGGGGTATGACACTGAAGCTTTCTTT. The full variable domain, its missing parts supplied by reference TRBV28 and TRBJ1-1, is DVKVTQSSRYLVKRTGEKVFLECVQDMDHENMFWYRQDPGLGLRLIYFSYDVKMKEKGDIPEGYSVSREKKERFSLILESASTNQTSMYLCASSLVGYDTEAFFGQGTRLTVV.

J is TRBJ2-5 and V is TRBV2; D is uncertain. There are 13 residues in the CDR3. CDR1 is SNHLY and CDR2 is FYNNEI in the germline V gene. The V end lost 4 bases, the J end lost 2 bases, and 8 bases lay between the germline ends. In nucleotides, the CDR3 is TGTGCCAGCAGTGGCGCCAAACAAGAGACCCAGTACTTC. This codes for CASSGAKQETQYF.

J is TRBJ1-1 and V is TRBV18; D unclear. From germline, CDR1 is KGHSH and CDR2 LQKENI. CDR3 length equals 17 residues. Deletions cut 3 bases from V and 4 bases from J, with 21 bases between. For the CDR3, the DNA is TGTGCCAGCTCACCCCGTTCTACCTCCGTCTTGGGCACTGAAGCTTTCTTT. It encodes CASSPRSTSVLGTEAFF.

This clone was detected only a few times. The V call is TRBV12-5, the J call TRBJ1-1; no reliable D call. CDR3 length: 13 residues. CDR1 is LGHNT and CDR2 is FRNRAP in the germline V gene. V was pared by 6 bases and J by 1 base, with 9 bases between. CDR3 in DNA: TGTGCTAGTGGCCCTCCAGGGAACACTGAAGCTTTCTTT. As protein: CASGPPGNTEAFF. Filled out from reference TRBV12-5 and TRBJ1-1, the complete variable domain reads DARVTQTPRHKVTEMGQEVTMRCQPILGHNTVFWYRQTMMQGLELLAYFRNRAPLDDSGMPKDRFSAEMPDATLATLKIQPSEPRDSAVYFCASGPPGNTEAFFGQGTRLTVV.

The rearrangement uses TRBV7-9 and TRBJ2-3; D gene ambiguous. The CDR3 contains 14 residues. Between the trimmed V and J ends, which lost 3 bases and 7 bases, there was a span of 14 bases. Germline CDR1 reads SEHNR; CDR2 reads FQNEAQ (reference sequence). Here the CDR3 reads CASSLVLRRNTQYF. CDR3 coding DNA: TGTGCCAGCAGCTTGGTCCTTCGGCGTAATACGCAGTATTTT.

In DNA form, the CDR3 reads TGTGCCAGCACTGAAACTACAGGGCTGACTGCTTTCTTT. This translates into CASTETTGLTAFF. The chain is built from TRBV6-5 and TRBJ1-1; tentatively, D is TRBD1 (6 bases). The V gene's germline CDR1 is MNHEY and CDR2 SVGAGI. Trimming shortened V by 7 bases and J by 11 bases, and 20 bases separated the two germline ends. The length of the CDR3 is 13 residues.

The chain is built from TRBV9 and TRBJ1-2, with a possible D match to TRBD1 (6 bases). CDR1 is SGDLS, CDR2 YYNGEE, per germline. CDR3 length: 15 residues. V was trimmed by 1 base and J by 8 bases, leaving 18 bases between them. The CDR3 DNA reads as TGTGCCAGCAGCGTATCAACCGGGGGGGGCAACGGCTACACCTTC. Translating gives CASSVSTGGGNGYTF.

The chain is built from TRBV7-6 and TRBJ2-2; 11 bases map to TRBD2. The V segment lost 6 bases and the J segment 0 bases; nucleotides outside the gene matches: 3. This CDR3 spans 16 amino acids. Germline lookup yields CDR1 SGHVS and CDR2 FNYEAQ. CDR3: CASRVTSGANTGELFF. CDR3 bases: TGTGCCAGCAGGGTGACTAGCGGGGCGAACACCGGGGAGCTGTTTTTT.